Detailed here is one T cell receptor (beta chain). In its sample, this clonotype was seen many times. Its antigen target is currently unknown. No base quality values were provided; no much bigger clone lies one nucleotide off. Amplification of TCR beta CDR3 regions was carried out from RNA transcripts. The first round of RT-PCR for the TCR CDR3 was performed with the HTBI primer set and the Qiagen OneStep RT-PCR kit. Libraries were constructed in a second round of multiplex PCR, after which size selection and purification were carried out. The libraries were sequenced on an Illumina HiSeq2000 using paired-end 100 bp reads. In the original analysis: Raw data were processed with SOAPnuke, discarding reads with adapters, uncalled bases, mean Phred below 15, or no exact constant-primer or identifier match. High-quality paired reads were merged using COPE v1.2.5, and each unique nucleotide sequence was defined as a clonotype. Clonotypes were aligned to IMGT TRBV, TRBD and TRBJ reference segments using MiTCR v1.1. The analysis included only V-J combinations with a frequency above 0.0001, which together covered 99% to 99.2% of the repertoires. A TCS score was defined as the ratio between F50 (clonal expansion) and ExV (chaos), using BLOSUM62-based TCRdist between CDR3 peptides within each V-J. Welch's t-statistics and random forest reduced approximately 520 V-J features to roughly 13, which were used in a naive Bayes classifier (R e1071). The public reads were reanalyzed by TCRdb: fastp trimming at Q25, MiXCR alignment, in-frame beta chains only. Entries that share a CDR3 protein sequence are merged under the most common genes and DNA. None of the V and J calls come from the authors' own analysis; TCRdb made them. The sample table records roughly 380,000 distinct CDR3 sequences; 13% of these occur just once. The top ten clones comprise roughly 20% of the sample.

The entry originates in a study of T cells in Graves' hyperthyroidism and ophthalmopathy (dated by TCRdb to between 2018 and 2021). With regard to the full study: Peripheral blood was sampled at the time of initial diagnosis, prior to any treatment. A discovery cohort of about a hundred patients, roughly 45 with Graves' ophthalmopathy and approximately 55 with stable Graves' hyperthyroidism, was used to find distinguishing TCR V-J signatures. Whether ophthalmopathy could be predicted prospectively was tested in an independent validation cohort made up of under 20 hyperthyroidism patients plus 17 patients who later progressed to ophthalmopathy. Once sampling was done, hyperthyroidism patients were given methimazole at a starting dose of 30 mg daily, whereas ophthalmopathy patients were given high-dose intravenous methylprednisolone. The paper reports TCR Vbeta CDR3 sequencing of approximately 130 peripheral blood samples: some 44 ophthalmopathy, fewer than 80 hyperthyroidism and around 17 progressor patients. In roughly six Graves' hyperthyroidism patients, the study also compared T-cell repertoires from thyroid tissue with T-cell repertoires from blood. For training and testing, the 80 to 100 patients in the discovery cohort were randomly divided in a 7:3 ratio. Broader findings and caveats from the paper: Ophthalmopathy was separated from stable hyperthyroidism by a 13 V-J signature model, with over 85% sensitivity and roughly 81% specificity obtained in cross-validation and 80%/75% obtained in testing. Blood samples also contained most of the expanded thyroid clonotypes (frequency above 0.001), which suggests that blood repertoires may reflect thyroid immune responses. In validation, the model predicted progression to ophthalmopathy a median of approximately 6.6 months before onset, with roughly 71% sensitivity and about 72% specificity. No statistical method was used to set the sample size in advance, and investigators knew the group allocation.

Hyperthyroidism patients were newly diagnosed, had a disease duration of under 2 months, and were aged 18 to 65 years. Any patient with an uncontrolled infection, another autoimmune disease, pregnancy or lactation was excluded. Clinical symptoms, serum thyroxine and TRAb, thyroid ultrasound, and orbital computed tomography formed the basis for the diagnoses. Blood from progressor patients was collected at the time of first diagnosis with hyperthyroidism, before any ophthalmopathy symptoms had appeared. Ficoll-Paque density gradient centrifugation was used to isolate PBMCs from 8.5 to 10 ml of fresh peripheral blood. Patients classed as progressors first received a Graves' hyperthyroidism diagnosis and then went on to develop ophthalmopathy during follow-up. Total RNA was extracted using Trizol reagent, and RNA quality was assessed on an Agilent 2100 Bioanalyzer. The junction carries 11 bases between V and J, which are trimmed by 7 bases and 4 bases respectively. Reading from cysteine to phenylalanine, the CDR3 counts 11 amino acids. Of the read, only the CDR3 DNA is kept; its 33 bases are in frame from base 1. From a lookup of the germline V gene (reference sequence), CDR1 and CDR2 are DFQATT and SNEGSKA.

The sequence joins TRBV20-1 to TRBJ2-7; the best D guess is TRBD2, with 5 bases matching. The TCR originated in a man between 25 and 39 years old with Graves' hyperthyroidism that later progressed to Graves' ophthalmopathy. Material for sequencing was blood. The DNA reads as follows: TGCAGTGTGGAGGCAAGTTACGAGCAGTACTTC. Its protein reads: CSVEASYEQYF.